Below, one TCR beta chain is given with its context. Its target is unknown. Amplified TCR beta CDR3 regions derived from RNA transcripts. During a first-round RT-PCR of the TCR CDR3, the HTBI primer set was used. TCRdb itself ran the multiplex PCR reads through MiXCR, one entry per CDR3 protein. The sample has some 400,000 distinct CDR3 sequences; 19% are singletons. This entry belongs to a study of T cells in Graves' hyperthyroidism and ophthalmopathy. Study-wide context: Before treatment of any kind, peripheral blood was taken at initial diagnosis. Study results and caveats: In the blood, most expanded thyroid clonotypes above 0.001 appeared as well.

Hyperthyroidism was newly diagnosed in patients aged 18 to 65 (duration under 2 months). The TCR was taken from a woman aged 18-29 years with Graves' hyperthyroidism. Sequenced: blood.

The DNA for the CDR3 is TGTGCCAGCAGTGTGGAGCGGTTCGAGACCCAGTACTTC. It specifies CASSVERFETQYF. The rearrangement links TRBV6-1 to TRBJ2-5; tentative D call: TRBD2 (5 bases). The germline V gene encodes CDR1 MNHNS and CDR2 SASEGT. This CDR3 has 13 amino acids. With 4 bases removed from V and 5 bases from J, the gap between germline ends came to 11 bases.